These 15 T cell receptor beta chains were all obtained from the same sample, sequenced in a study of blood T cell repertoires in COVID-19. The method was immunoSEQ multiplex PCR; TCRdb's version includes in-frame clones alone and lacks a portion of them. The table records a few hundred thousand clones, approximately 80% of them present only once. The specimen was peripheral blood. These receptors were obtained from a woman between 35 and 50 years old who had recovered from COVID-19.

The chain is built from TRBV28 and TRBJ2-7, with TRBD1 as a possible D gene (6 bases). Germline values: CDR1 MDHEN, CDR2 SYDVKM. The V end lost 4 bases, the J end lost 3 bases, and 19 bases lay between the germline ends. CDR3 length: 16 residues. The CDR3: CASSSYQGQYFYEQYF. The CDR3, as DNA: TGTGCCAGCAGTTCCTATCAAGGACAGTATTTCTACGAGCAGTACTTC.

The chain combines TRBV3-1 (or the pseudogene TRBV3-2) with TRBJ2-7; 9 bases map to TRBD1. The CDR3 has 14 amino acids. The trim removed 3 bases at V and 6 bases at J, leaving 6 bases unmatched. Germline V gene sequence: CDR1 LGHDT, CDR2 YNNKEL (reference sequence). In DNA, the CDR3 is TGTGCCAGCAGCCAGTACACAGGGGGCGCCGAGCAGTACTTC. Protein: CASSQYTGGAEQYF.

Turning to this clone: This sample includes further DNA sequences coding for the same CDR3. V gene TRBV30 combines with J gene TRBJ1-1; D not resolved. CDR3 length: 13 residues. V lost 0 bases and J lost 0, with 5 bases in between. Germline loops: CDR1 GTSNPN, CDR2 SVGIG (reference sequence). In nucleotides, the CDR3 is TGTGCCTGGAGTGTTGGGCTGAACACTGAAGCTTTCTTT. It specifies CAWSVGLNTEAFF.

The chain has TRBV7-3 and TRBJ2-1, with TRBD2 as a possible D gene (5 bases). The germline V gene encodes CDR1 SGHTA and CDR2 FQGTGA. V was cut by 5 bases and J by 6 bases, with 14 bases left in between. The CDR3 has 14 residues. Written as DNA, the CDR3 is TGTGCCAGCAGCGAAGCCGGTCTAGCCAATGAGCAGTTCTTC. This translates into CASSEAGLANEQFF.

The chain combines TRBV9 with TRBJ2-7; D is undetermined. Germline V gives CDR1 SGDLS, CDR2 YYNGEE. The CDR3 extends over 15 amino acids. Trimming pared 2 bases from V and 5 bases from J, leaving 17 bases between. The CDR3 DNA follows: TGTGCCAGCAGCGTCGGATCATCCAGGTACGACGAGCAGTACTTC. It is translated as CASSVGSSRYDEQYF. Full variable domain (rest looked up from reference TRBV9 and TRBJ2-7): DSGVTQTPKHLITATGQRVTLRCSPRSGDLSVYWYQQSLDQGLQFLIQYYNGEERAKGNILERFSAQQFPDLHSELNLSSLELGDSALYFCASSVGSSRYDEQYFGPGTRLTVT.

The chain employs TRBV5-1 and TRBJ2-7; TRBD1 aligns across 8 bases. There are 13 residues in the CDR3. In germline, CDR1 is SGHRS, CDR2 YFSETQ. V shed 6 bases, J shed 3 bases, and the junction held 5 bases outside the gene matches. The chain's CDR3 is CASTLDRGYEQYF. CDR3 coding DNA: TGCGCCAGCACCTTAGACAGGGGCTACGAGCAGTACTTC. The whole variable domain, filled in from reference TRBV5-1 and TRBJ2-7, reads KAGVTQTPRYLIKTRGQQVTLSCSPISGHRSVSWYQQTPGQGLQFLFEYFSETQRNKGNFPGRFSGRQFSNSRSEMNVSTLELGDSALYLCASTLDRGYEQYFGPGTRLTVT.

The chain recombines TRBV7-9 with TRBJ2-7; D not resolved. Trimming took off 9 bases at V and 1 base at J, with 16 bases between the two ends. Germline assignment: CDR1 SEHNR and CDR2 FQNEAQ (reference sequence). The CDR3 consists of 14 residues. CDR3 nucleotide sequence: TGTGCCAGTTCTTCAACTGCGAGGTCCTACGAGCAGTACTTC. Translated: CASSSTARSYEQYF.

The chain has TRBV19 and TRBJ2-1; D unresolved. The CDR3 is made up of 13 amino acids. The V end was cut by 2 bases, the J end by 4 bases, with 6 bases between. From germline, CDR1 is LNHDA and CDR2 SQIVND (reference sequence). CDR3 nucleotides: TGTGCCAGTAGTATAACACTATACAATGAGCAGTTCTTC. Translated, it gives CASSITLYNEQFF. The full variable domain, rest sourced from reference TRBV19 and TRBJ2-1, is DGGITQSPKYLFRKEGQNVTLSCEQNLNHDAMYWYRQDPGQGLRLIYYSQIVNDFQKGDIAEGYSVSREKKESFPLTVTSAQKNPTAFYLCASSITLYNEQFFGPGTRLTVL.

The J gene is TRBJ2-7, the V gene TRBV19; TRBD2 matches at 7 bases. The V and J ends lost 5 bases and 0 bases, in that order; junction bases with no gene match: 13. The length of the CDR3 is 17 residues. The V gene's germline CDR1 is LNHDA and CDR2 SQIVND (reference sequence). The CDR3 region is CASSPQESGAGSYEQYF. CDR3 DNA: TGTGCCAGTAGTCCCCAGGAAAGCGGGGCAGGCTCCTACGAGCAGTACTTC. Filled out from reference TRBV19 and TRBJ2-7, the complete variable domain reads DGGITQSPKYLFRKEGQNVTLSCEQNLNHDAMYWYRQDPGQGLRLIYYSQIVNDFQKGDIAEGYSVSREKKESFPLTVTSAQKNPTAFYLCASSPQESGAGSYEQYFGPGTRLTVT.

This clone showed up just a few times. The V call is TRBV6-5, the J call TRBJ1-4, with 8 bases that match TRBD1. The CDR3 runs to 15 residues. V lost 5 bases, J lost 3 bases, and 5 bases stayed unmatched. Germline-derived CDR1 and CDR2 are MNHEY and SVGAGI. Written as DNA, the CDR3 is TGTGCCAGCAGTCCGACAGGGGTACCTAATGAAAAACTGTTTTTT. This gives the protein CASSPTGVPNEKLFF.

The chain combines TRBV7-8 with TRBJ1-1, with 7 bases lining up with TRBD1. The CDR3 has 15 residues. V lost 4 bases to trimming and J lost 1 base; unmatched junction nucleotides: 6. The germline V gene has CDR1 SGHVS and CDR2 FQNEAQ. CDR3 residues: CASSSRGQWNTEAFF. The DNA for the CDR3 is TGTGCCAGCAGCTCTAGGGGACAGTGGAACACTGAAGCTTTCTTT.

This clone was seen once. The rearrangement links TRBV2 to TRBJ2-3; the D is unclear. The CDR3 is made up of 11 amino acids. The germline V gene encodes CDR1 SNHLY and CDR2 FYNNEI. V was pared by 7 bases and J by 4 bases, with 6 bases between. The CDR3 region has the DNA TGTGCCAGCACGTCTTCAGATACGCAGTATTTT. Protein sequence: CASTSSDTQYF.

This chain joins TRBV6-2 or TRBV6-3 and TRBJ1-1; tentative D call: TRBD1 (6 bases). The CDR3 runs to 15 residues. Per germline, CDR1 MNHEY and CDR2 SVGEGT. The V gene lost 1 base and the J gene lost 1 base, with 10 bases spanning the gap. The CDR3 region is CASSYLGHPNTEAFF. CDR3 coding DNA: TGTGCCAGCAGTTACTTGGGACACCCGAACACTGAAGCTTTCTTT.

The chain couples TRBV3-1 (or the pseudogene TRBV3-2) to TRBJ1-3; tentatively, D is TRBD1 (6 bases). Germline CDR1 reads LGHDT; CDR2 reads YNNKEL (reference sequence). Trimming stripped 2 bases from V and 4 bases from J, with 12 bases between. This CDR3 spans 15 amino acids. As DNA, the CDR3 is TGTGCCAGCAGCCAACCGACAGGAGGCGGAAACACCATATATTTT. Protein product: CASSQPTGGGNTIYF.

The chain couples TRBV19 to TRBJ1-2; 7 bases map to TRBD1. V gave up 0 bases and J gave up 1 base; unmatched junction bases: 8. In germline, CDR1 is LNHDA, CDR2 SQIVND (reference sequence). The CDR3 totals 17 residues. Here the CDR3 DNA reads TGTGCCAGTAGTATAGATCGGGACAGACACCATAACTATGGCTACACCTTC. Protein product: CASSIDRDRHHNYGYTF.